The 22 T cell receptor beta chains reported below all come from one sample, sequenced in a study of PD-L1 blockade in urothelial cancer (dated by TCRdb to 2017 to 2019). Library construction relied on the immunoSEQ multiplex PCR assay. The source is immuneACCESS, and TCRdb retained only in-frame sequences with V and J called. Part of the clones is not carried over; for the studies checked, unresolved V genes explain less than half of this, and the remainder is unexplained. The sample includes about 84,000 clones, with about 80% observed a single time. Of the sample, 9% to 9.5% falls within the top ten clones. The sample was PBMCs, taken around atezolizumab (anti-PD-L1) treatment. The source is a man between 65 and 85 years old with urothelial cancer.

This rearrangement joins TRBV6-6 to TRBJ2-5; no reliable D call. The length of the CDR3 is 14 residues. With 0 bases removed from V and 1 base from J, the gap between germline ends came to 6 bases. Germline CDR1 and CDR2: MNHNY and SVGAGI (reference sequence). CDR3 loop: CASSYSNSQETQYF. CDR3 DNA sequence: TGTGCCAGCAGTTACTCGAACAGCCAAGAGACCCAGTACTTC.

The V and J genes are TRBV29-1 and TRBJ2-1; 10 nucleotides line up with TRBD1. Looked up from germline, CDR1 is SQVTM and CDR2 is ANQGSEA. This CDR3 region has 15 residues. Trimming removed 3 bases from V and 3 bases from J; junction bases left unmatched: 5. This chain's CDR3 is CSVDKRDRGYNEQFF. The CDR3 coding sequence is TGCAGCGTTGATAAGAGGGACAGGGGCTACAATGAGCAGTTCTTC.

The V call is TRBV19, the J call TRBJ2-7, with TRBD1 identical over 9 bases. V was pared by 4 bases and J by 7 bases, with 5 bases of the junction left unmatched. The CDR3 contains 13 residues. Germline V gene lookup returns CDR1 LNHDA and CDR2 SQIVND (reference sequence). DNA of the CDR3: TGTGCCAGTAGTACACAGGGGGCAGGGGAGCAGTACTTC. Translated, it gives CASSTQGAGEQYF.

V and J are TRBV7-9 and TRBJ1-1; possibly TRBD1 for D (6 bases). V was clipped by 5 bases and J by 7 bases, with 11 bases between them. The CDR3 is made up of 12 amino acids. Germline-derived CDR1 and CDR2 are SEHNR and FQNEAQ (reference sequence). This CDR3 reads CASSLNRDEAFF. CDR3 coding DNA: TGTGCCAGCAGCCTTAACAGGGATGAAGCTTTCTTT.

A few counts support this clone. The CDR3 reads CASSLGAYGYTF. The CDR3 region has the DNA TGCGCCAGCAGCTTAGGGGCTTATGGCTACACCTTC. The rearrangement uses TRBV5-1 and TRBJ1-2, with D possibly TRBD1 on 5 matching bases. Germline V gives CDR1 SGHRS, CDR2 YFSETQ. This CDR3 has 12 residues. The V end was cut by 2 bases, the J end by 5 bases, with 7 bases between.

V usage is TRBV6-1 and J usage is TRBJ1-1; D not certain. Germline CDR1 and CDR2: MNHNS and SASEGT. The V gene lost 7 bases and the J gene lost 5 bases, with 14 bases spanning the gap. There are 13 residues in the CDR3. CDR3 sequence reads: CASTSTEVTEAFF. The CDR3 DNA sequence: TGTGCCAGCACTTCAACCGAGGTGACTGAAGCTTTCTTT.

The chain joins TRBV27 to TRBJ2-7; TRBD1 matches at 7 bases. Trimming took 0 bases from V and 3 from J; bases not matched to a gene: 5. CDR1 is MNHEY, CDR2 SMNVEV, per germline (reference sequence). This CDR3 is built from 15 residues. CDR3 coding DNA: TGTGCCAGCAGTTTATCGCTGTCAGGGGGCTACGAGCAGTACTTC. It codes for CASSLSLSGGYEQYF.

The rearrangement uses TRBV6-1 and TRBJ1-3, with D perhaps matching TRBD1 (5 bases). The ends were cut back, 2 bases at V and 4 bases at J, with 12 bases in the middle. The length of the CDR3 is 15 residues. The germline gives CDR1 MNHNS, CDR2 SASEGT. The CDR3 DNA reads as TGTGCCAGCAGTGAACAGGGCAGGGCCGGAAACACCATATATTTT. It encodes CASSEQGRAGNTIYF.

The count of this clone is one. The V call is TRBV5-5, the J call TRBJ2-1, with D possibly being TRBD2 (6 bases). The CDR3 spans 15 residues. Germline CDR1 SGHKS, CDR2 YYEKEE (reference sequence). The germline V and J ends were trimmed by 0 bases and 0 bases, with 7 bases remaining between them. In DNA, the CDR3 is TGTGCCAGCAGCTTGGACGGGAGCTCCTACAATGAGCAGTTCTTC. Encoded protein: CASSLDGSSYNEQFF.

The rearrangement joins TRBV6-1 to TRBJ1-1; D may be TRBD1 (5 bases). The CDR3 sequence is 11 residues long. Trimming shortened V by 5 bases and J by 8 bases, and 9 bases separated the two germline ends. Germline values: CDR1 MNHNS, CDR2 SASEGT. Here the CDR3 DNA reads TGTGCCAGCAGTTACGCAGGGGAAGCTTTCTTT. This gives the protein CASSYAGEAFF.

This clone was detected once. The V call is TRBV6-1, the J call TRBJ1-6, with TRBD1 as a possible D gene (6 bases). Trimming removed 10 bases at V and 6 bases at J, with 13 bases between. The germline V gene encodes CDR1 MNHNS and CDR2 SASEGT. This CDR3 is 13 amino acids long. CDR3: CATFTGINSPLHF. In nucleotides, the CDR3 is TGTGCCACCTTTACAGGGATTAATTCACCCCTCCACTTT.

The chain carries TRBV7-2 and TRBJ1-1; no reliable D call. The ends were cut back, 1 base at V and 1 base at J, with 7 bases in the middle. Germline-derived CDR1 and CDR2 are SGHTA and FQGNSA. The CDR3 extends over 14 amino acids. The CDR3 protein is CASSLVAGNTEAFF. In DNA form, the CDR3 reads TGTGCCAGCAGCTTAGTAGCTGGGAACACTGAAGCTTTCTTT.

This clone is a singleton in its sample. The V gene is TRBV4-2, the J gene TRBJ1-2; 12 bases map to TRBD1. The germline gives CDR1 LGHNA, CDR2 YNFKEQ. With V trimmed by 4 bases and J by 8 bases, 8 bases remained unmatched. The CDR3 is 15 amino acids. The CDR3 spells CASSLPGQGAEGYTF. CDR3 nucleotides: TGTGCCAGCAGCCTGCCGGGACAGGGGGCGGAAGGCTACACCTTC.

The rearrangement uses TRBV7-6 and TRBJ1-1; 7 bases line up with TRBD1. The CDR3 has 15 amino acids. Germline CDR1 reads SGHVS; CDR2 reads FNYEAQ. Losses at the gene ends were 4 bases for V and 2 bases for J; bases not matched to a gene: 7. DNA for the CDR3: TGTGCCAGCAGCTCCTCGACAGGGTTAAACACTGAAGCTTTCTTT. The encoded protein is CASSSSTGLNTEAFF.

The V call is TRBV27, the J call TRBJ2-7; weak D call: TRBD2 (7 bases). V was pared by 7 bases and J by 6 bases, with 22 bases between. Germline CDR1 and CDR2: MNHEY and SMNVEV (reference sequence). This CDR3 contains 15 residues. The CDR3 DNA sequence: TGTGCCAGCACCCCCTTCGGGGGGCAGGGGCGCGAGCAGTACTTC. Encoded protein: CASTPFGGQGREQYF.

This CDR3 is CASSIDGDRDEKLFF. The CDR3 nucleotides are TGTGCCAGTAGTATAGACGGCGATCGGGATGAAAAACTGTTTTTT. The chain recombines TRBV19 with TRBJ1-4; D is uncertain. Looked up from germline, CDR1 is LNHDA and CDR2 is SQIVND (reference sequence). The V end was cut by 0 bases, the J end by 6 bases, with 11 bases between. The CDR3 is 15 residues long.

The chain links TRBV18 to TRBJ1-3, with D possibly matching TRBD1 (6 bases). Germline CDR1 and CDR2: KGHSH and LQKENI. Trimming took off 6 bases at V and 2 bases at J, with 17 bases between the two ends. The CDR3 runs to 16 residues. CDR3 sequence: CASSPGVRGAGNTIYF. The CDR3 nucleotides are TGTGCCAGCTCCCCCGGGGTCAGGGGCGCTGGAAACACCATATATTTT.

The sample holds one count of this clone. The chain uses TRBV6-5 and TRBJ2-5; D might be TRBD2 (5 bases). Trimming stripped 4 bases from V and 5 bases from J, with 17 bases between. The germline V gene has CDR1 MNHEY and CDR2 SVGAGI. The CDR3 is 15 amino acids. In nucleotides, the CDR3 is TGTGCCAGCAGTTCCGCGGAGGAGGTAGTGGAGACCCAGTACTTC. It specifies CASSSAEEVVETQYF.

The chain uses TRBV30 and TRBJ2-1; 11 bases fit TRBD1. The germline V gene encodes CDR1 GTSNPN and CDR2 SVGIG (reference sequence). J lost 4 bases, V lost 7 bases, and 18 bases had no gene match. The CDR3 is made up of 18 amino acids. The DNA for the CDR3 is TGTGCCTCAATAGCCGGGACAGGGGGTAAATCTAAGTACAATGAGCAGTTCTTC. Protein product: CASIAGTGGKSKYNEQFF. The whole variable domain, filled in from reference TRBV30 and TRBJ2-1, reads SQTIHQWPATLVQPVGSPLSLECTVEGTSNPNLYWYRQAAGRGLQLLFYSVGIGQISSEVPQNLSASRPQDRQFILSSKKLLLSDSGFYLCASIAGTGGKSKYNEQFFGPGTRLTVL.

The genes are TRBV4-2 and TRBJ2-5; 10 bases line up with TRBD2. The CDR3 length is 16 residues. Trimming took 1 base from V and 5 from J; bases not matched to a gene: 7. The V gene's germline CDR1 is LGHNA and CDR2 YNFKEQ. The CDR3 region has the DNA TGTGCCAGCAGCCAAGGGTCGGAAGCGGGAGGGGAGACCCAGTACTTC. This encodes CASSQGSEAGGETQYF.

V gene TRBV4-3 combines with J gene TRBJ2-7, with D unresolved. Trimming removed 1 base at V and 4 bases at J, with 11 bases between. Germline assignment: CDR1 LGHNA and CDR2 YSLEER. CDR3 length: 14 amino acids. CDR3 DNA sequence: TGCGCCAGCAGCCAAGGACTGACCTATTACGAGCAGTACTTC. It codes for CASSQGLTYYEQYF.

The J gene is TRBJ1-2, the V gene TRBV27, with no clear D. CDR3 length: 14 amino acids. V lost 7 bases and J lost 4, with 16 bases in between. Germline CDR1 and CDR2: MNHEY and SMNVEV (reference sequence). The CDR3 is CASTPGGGTYGYTF. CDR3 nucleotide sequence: TGTGCCAGCACCCCCGGTGGCGGAACCTATGGCTACACCTTC.